A selection of T cell receptor beta chains follows, all from one sample in a study of blood T cell repertoires in COVID-19. TCRdb keeps only in-frame clones here, not all; method: immunoSEQ multiplex PCR. The repertoire holds under 250,000 clones, over 70% seen once, with around 26% in the top ten. Sequencing used peripheral blood. These receptors were collected from a middle-aged man with acute or convalescent COVID-19. The CDR3 runs from the conserved cysteine through the conserved F or W. D genes are given only for firm matches. Expanded clones get a size class; other rows say once, few or many, or leave the size out.

J | V | D | size | DNA | CDR3
TRBJ2-5 | TRBV3-1/TRBV3-2 | TRBD2 | - | TGTGCCAGCAGCTTTAAGAGCGGGGTTCAAGAGACCCAGTACTTC | CASSFKSGVQETQYF
TRBJ1-1 | TRBV12-3/TRBV12-4 | - | - | TGTGCCAGCAGTTTACGGAACACTGAAGCTTTCTTT | CASSLRNTEAFF
TRBJ2-3 | TRBV5-1 | TRBD1 | - | TGCGCCAGCAGCTTGGGGCCGGGACAGAGCACAGATACGCAGTATTTT | CASSLGPGQSTDTQYF
TRBJ1-5 | TRBV7-2 | - | - | TGTGCCAGCAGCTTAGGCCAGGGGTGGATCAATCAGCCCCAGCATTTT | CASSLGQGWINQPQHF
TRBJ2-7 | TRBV6-5 | - | - | TGTGCCAGCAGTCCCAGGGGAAGGGGCTCCTACGAGCAGTACTTC | CASSPRGRGSYEQYF
TRBJ2-1 | TRBV18 | - | - | TGTGCCAGCTCACCACCGCTAGTACCGAGCGGAGTCCAGGTTGAGCAGTTCTTC | CASSPPLVPSGVQVEQFF
TRBJ2-7 | TRBV6-5 | TRBD1 | - | TGTGCCAGCACCGCCGGACAGGGGGCCTACGAGCAGTACTTC | CASTAGQGAYEQYF
TRBJ1-2 | TRBV25-1 | - | - | TGTGCCAGCAGTGAACGGGGGTACGCCGGCTACACCTTC | CASSERGYAGYTF
TRBJ1-2 | TRBV28 | - | - | TGTGCCACCACGAGCTACGGGGGGCCAGCTAACTATGGCTACACCTTC | CATTSYGGPANYGYTF
TRBJ1-2 | TRBV30 | TRBD1 | - | TGTGCCTGGAGTGTAGGGGCAGGGGGTTACACCTTC | CAWSVGAGGYTF
TRBJ1-1 | TRBV5-4 | - | - | TGTGCCAGCAGCCCGAGGTTAGACACTGAAGCTTTCTTT | CASSPRLDTEAFF
TRBJ1-2 | TRBV4-1 | TRBD1 | - | TGCGCCAGCAGCCAGGGGGGCGGGACAGGGGTTGACTATGGCTACACCTTC | CASSQGGGTGVDYGYTF
TRBJ1-4 | TRBV7-9 | - | - | TGTGCCAGCAGCCCAGGGGAGAGCGAAAAACTGTTTTTT | CASSPGESEKLFF
TRBJ2-7 | TRBV7-2 | TRBD1 | - | TGTGCCAGCAGCTTAGTTGGGACAGGGACCTACGAGCAGTACTTC | CASSLVGTGTYEQYF
TRBJ2-1 | TRBV9 | - | - | TGTGCCAGCAGCGTCAGGGCCTCCTACAATGAGCAGTTCTTC | CASSVRASYNEQFF
TRBJ1-4 | TRBV6-5 | TRBD1 | - | TGTGCCAGCGGGGACAGGCTTAATGAAAAACTGTTTTTT | CASGDRLNEKLFF
TRBJ1-2 | TRBV2 | TRBD1 | once | TGTGCCAGCAAGAAGACAGGGGGCTCCTCTAACTATGGCTACACCTTC | CASKKTGGSSNYGYTF
TRBJ2-5 | TRBV30 | - | - | TGTGCCTGGAGTGAAGGCGGAGGACAAGAGACCCAGTACTTC | CAWSEGGGQETQYF
TRBJ1-2 | TRBV7-5 | - | - | TGTGTCAGAAGGCCTCAAGGGGTACGAGATGGCTACACCTTC | CVRRPQGVRDGYTF
TRBJ2-1 | TRBV4-1 | TRBD2 | - | TGCGCCAGCAGCCAAGAAAGACTAGCGGGACTAAATGAGCAGTTCTTC | CASSQERLAGLNEQFF
TRBJ2-7 | TRBV7-2 | TRBD2 | - | TGTGCCAGCAGCTCGAGGGCGGGGGCCTACGAGCAGTACTTC | CASSSRAGAYEQYF
TRBJ2-1 | TRBV2 | TRBD2 | - | TGTGCCAGCAGTGAAGCGGCTAGCGGGAGCTACAATGAGCAGTTCTTC | CASSEAASGSYNEQFF
TRBJ2-1 | TRBV28 | TRBD2 | - | TGTGCCAGCAGCACGGGACTAGACAGGGAGCAGTTCTTC | CASSTGLDREQFF
TRBJ1-1 | TRBV2 | - | - | TGTGCCAGCATTCCATTTAGCGGGGGAGTAACTGAAGCTTTCTTT | CASIPFSGGVTEAFF
TRBJ1-1 | TRBV6-5 | - | - | TGTGCCAGCAGTTTTCACCGAAGCTCTGAAGCTTTCTTT | CASSFHRSSEAFF
TRBJ1-2 | TRBV19 | - | - | TGTGCCAGTAGTTCAAGGGGAGGGAGTCGCTATGGCTACACCTTC | CASSSRGGSRYGYTF
TRBJ2-3 | TRBV19 | TRBD2 | - | TGTGCCAGTAGTATGAAAGTAGCGGGAGGGCTCAGTGCGACGCAGTATTTT | CASSMKVAGGLSATQYF
TRBJ2-3 | TRBV29-1 | TRBD1 | - | TGCAGCGTTGAGACCGGGACAGCCACAGATACGCAGTATTTT | CSVETGTATDTQYF
TRBJ2-1 | TRBV19 | - | many | TGTGCCAGTAGTCTGGCAGGATTCTACAATGAGCAGTTCTTC | CASSLAGFYNEQFF
TRBJ2-1 | TRBV5-1 | TRBD1 | - | TGCGCCAGCAGCTTGGGCTTTTATCAGGGGGCCCAGTTCTATAATGAGCAGTTCTTC | CASSLGFYQGAQFYNEQFF
TRBJ1-6 | TRBV19 | TRBD1 | - | TGTGCCAGTAGTCCCCGGGACAGGGGGCGAGATAATTCACCCCTCCACTTT | CASSPRDRGRDNSPLHF
TRBJ2-3 | TRBV29-1 | - | - | TGCAGCGTTGGTGTGTCAAAGAGCGATACGCAGTATTTT | CSVGVSKSDTQYF
TRBJ2-7 | TRBV4-3 | - | - | TGCGCCAGCAGCCATGTTCAACAGGGCTCCGAGCAGTACTTC | CASSHVQQGSEQYF
TRBJ1-5 | TRBV19 | - | - | TGTGCCAGTAGTGCCAATAGGGGTCAGCCCCAGCATTTT | CASSANRGQPQHF
TRBJ2-1 | TRBV7-9 | TRBD2 | - | TGTGCCAGCAGCCCTAGCGGGGCCTACAATGAGCAGTTCTTC | CASSPSGAYNEQFF
TRBJ1-1 | TRBV4-3 | - | - | TGCGCCAGCAGCCAAGAGCACATGAACACTGAAGCTTTCTTT | CASSQEHMNTEAFF
TRBJ1-5 | TRBV19 | TRBD1 | - | TGTGCCAGTGTTACAGGGGCGACTAGCGGGAATCAGCCCCAGCATTTT | CASVTGATSGNQPQHF
TRBJ1-1 | TRBV5-1 | TRBD1 | few | TGCGCCAGCAGCTTTACAGGGGGGCAAGGGACTGAAGCTTTCTTT | CASSFTGGQGTEAFF